Listed here is a single T cell receptor (beta chain). In the original processing: Amplifying reference gene primers gave estimates of nucleated cell counts. TCRdb's table, derived via immunoSEQ multiplex PCR, lists solely in-frame clones and lacks some. V and J calls and clone size are copied from that table; D and trimming were computed from the DNA. The sample includes around 260,000 clones, approximately 85% of them seen just once. The sample is drawn from a study of blood T cell repertoires in COVID-19. This CDR3 is 19 amino acids long. The J segment lost 6 bases and the V segment lost 0 bases, leaving 14 bases of the junction unmatched. Per germline, CDR1 LGHNA and CDR2 YSLEER. Seattle-derived patients entered the study during active infection and were followed longitudinally.

The source is a human donor with COVID-19, enrolled during active disease. The donor label of this sample is uncertain. The sample consisted of peripheral blood. This chain uses TRBV4-3 with TRBJ2-3; 11 bases are a match to TRBD2. CDR3 coding DNA: TGCGCCAGCAGCCAAGATTGGCCTAGCGGGAGGACGACGTTGGATACGCAGTATTTT. Its protein product is CASSQDWPSGRTTLDTQYF.